Sequencing of this TCR beta chain was carried out in a study of T-cell memory formation after mild COVID-19. The CDR3 totals 14 residues. The ends lost 7 bases at V and 2 bases at J; junction bases unmatched: 6. TCRdb independently ran MiXCR on the 5' RACE reads; one entry per CDR3 protein. The repertoire consists of fewer than 300,000 distinct CDR3 sequences, with more than 15% occurring once and the leading ten covering 20% to 25%. The gene calls are TRBV12-3 or TRBV12-4 and TRBJ2-5; 8 bases align to TRBD2. Input material: PBMCs or a T cell subset sorted from them (not recorded which). The source of this sequence is a man aged 18 to 30 who had mild COVID-19 (a few samples of this study predate the infection). Cell type and time point are not known. The CDR3 is CASTRGGTQETQYF. The CDR3 DNA reads TGTGCCAGCACCCGGGGGGGCACTCAAGAGACCCAGTACTTC.